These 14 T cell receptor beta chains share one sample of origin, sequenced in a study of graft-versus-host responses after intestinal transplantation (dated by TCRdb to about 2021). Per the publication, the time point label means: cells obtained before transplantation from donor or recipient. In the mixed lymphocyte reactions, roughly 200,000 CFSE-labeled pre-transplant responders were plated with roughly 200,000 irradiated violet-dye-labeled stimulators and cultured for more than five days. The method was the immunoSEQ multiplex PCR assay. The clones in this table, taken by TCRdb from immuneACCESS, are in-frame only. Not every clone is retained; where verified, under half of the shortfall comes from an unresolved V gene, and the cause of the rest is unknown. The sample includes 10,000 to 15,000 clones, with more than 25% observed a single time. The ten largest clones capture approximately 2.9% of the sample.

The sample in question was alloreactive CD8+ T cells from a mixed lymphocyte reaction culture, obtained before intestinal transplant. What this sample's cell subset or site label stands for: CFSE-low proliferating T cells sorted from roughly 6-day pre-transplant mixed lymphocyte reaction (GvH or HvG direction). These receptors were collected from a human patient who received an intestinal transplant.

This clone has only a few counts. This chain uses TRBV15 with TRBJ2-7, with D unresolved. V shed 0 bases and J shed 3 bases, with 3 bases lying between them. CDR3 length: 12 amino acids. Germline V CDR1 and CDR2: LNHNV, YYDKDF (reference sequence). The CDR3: CATSRDSYEQYF. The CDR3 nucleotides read TGTGCCACCAGCAGAGATAGCTACGAGCAGTACTTC.

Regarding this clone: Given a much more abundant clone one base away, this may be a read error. The CDR3 sequence is CASSGGGYEQYF. CDR3 in DNA: TGTGCCAGCAGTGGGGGCGGCTACGAGCAGTACTTC. The rearrangement joins TRBV6-5 to TRBJ2-7; a possible D gene is TRBD1 (6 bases). The germline CDR1 and CDR2 sequences are MNHEY and SVGAGI. Trimming shortened V by 5 bases and J by 3 bases, and 8 bases separated the two germline ends. The CDR3 sequence is 12 residues long.

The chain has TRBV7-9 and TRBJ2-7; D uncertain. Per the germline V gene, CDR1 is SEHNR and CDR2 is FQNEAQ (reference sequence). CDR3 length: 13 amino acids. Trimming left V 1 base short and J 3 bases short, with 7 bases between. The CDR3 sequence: CASSLVLFYEQYF. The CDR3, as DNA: TGTGCCAGCAGCTTAGTATTGTTCTACGAGCAGTACTTC.

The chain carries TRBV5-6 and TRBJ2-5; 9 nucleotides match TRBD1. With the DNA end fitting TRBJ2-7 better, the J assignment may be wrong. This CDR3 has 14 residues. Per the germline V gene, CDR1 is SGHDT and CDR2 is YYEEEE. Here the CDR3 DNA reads TGTGCCAGCAGCCGCGGGACAGGGTTCTACGAGCAGTACTTC. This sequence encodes CASSRGTGFYEQYF.

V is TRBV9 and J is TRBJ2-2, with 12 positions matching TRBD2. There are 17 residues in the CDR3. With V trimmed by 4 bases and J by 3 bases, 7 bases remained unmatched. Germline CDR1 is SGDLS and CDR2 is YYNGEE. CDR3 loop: CASSTSRLAGDTGELFF. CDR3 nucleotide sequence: TGTGCCAGCAGCACTAGTCGACTAGCGGGAGACACCGGGGAGCTGTTTTTT.

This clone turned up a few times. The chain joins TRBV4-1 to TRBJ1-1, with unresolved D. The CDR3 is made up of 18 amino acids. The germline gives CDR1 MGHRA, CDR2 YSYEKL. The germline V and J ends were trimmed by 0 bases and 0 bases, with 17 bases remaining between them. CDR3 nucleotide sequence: TGCGCCAGCAGCCAAGATCCTATGATGACGGACTTGAACACTGAAGCTTTCTTT. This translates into CASSQDPMMTDLNTEAFF.

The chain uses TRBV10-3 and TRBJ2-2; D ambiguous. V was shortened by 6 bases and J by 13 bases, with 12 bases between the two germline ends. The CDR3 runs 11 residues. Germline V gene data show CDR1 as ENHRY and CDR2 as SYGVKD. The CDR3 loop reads CAIRRLGTLFF. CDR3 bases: TGTGCCATCAGGCGACTTGGTACGCTGTTTTTT.

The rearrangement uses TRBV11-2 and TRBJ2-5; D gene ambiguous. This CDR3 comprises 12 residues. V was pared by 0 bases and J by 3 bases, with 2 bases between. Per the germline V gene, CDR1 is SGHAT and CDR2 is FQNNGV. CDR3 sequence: CASSLDKETQYF. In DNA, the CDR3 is TGTGCCAGCAGCTTAGACAAAGAGACCCAGTACTTC.

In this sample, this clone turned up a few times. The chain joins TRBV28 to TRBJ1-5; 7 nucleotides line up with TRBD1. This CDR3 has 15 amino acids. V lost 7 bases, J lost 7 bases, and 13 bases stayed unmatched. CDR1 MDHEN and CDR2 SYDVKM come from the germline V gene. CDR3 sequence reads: CASKHLGQSSQPQHF. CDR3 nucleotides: TGTGCCAGCAAACATCTGGGACAGTCTTCCCAGCCCCAGCATTTT.

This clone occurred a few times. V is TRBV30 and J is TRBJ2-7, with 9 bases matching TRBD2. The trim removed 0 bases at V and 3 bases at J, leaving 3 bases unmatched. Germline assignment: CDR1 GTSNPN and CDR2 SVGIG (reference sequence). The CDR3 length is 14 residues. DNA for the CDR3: TGTGCCTGGAGTGTACGACTAGCGGTCTACGAGCAGTACTTC. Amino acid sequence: CAWSVRLAVYEQYF. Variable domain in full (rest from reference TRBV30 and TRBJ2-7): SQTIHQWPATLVQPVGSPLSLECTVEGTSNPNLYWYRQAAGRGLQLLFYSVGIGQISSEVPQNLSASRPQDRQFILSSKKLLLSDSGFYLCAWSVRLAVYEQYFGPGTRLTVT.

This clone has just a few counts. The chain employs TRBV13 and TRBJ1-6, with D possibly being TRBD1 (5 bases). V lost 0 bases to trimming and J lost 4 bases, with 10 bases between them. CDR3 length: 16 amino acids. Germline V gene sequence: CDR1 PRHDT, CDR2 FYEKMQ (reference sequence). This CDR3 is CASSLGGQDYNSPLHF. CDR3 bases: TGTGCCAGCAGCTTAGGGGGGCAGGATTATAATTCACCCCTCCACTTT. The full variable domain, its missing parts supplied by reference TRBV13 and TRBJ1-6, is AAGVIQSPRHLIKEKRETATLKCYPIPRHDTVYWYQQGPGQDPQFLISFYEKMQSDKGSIPDRFSAQQFSDYHSELNMSSLELGDSALYFCASSLGGQDYNSPLHFGNGTRLTVT.

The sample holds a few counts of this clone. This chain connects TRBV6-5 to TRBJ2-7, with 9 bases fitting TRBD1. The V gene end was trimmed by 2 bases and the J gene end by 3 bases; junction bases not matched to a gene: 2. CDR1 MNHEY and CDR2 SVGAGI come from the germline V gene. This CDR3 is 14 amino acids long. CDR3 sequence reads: CASSYLGQGYEQYF. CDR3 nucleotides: TGTGCCAGCAGTTACCTGGGACAGGGCTACGAGCAGTACTTC.

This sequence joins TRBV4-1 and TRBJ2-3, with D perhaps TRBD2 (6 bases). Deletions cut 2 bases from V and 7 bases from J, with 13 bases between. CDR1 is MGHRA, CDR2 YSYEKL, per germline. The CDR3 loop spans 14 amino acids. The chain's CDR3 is CASSQNLLAHTQYF. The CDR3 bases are TGCGCCAGCAGCCAAAACCTTCTAGCGCATACGCAGTATTTT.

The CDR3 reads CASTWWNTEAFF. The CDR3 bases are TGTGCCAGTACCTGGTGGAACACTGAAGCTTTCTTT. This chain joins TRBV19 and TRBJ1-1; D is undetermined. V gave up 7 bases and J gave up 1 base, with 7 bases separating them. The CDR3 has 12 amino acids. Germline values: CDR1 LNHDA, CDR2 SQIVND (reference sequence).